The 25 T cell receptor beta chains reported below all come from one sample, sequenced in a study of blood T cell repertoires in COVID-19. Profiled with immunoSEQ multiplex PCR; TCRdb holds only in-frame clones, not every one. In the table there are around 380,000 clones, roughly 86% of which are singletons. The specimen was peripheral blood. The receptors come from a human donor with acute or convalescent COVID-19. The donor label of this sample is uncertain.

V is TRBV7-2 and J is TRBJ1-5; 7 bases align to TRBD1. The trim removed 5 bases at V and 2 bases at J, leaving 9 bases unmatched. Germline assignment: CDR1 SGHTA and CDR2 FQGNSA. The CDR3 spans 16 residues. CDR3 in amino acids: CASSIYRGNRNQPQHF. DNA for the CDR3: TGTGCCAGCAGCATTTACAGGGGAAATCGCAATCAGCCCCAGCATTTT.

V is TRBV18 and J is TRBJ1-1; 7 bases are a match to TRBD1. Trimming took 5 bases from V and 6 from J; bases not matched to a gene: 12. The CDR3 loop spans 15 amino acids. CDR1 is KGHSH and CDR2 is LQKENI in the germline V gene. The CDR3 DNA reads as TGTGCCAGCTCATCTCAGTCGACAGGGTTGGCTGAAGCTTTCTTT. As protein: CASSSQSTGLAEAFF.

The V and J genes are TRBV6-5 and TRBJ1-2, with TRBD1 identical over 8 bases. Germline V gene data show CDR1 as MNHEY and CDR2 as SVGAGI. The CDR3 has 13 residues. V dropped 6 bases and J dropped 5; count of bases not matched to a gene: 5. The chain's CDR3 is CASRHDRGYGYTF. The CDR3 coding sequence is TGTGCCAGCAGACACGACAGGGGTTATGGCTACACCTTC.

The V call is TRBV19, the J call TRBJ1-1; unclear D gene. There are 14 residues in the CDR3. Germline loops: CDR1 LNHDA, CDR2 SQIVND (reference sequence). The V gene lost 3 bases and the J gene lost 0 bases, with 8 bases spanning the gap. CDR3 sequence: CASSIREVNTEAFF. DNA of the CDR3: TGTGCCAGTAGTATCCGGGAGGTGAACACTGAAGCTTTCTTT.

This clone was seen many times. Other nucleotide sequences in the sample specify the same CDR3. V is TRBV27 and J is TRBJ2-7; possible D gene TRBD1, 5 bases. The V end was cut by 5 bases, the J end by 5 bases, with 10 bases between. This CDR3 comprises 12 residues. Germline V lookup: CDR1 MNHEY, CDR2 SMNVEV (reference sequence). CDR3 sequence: CASSPQGNEQYF. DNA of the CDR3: TGTGCCAGCAGTCCTCAGGGTAACGAGCAGTACTTC.

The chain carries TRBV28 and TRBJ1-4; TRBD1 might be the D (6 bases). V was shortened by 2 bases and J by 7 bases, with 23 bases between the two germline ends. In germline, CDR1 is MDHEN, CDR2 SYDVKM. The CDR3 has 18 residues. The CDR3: CASSLTYMGAIIGEKLFF. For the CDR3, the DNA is TGTGCCAGCAGTTTAACGTACATGGGGGCGATCATAGGTGAAAAACTGTTTTTT.

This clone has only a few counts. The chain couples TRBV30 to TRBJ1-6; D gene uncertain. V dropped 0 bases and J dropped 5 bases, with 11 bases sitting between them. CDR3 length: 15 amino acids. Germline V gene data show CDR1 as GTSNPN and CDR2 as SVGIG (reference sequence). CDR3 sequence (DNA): TGTGCCTGGAGTGTAGTCCCACGGGATAATTCACCCCTCCACTTT. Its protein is CAWSVVPRDNSPLHF.

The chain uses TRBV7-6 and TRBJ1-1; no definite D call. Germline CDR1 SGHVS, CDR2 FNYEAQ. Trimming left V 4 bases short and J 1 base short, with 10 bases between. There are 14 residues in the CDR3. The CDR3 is CASSSRPGNTEAFF. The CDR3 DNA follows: TGTGCCAGCAGCTCCCGTCCGGGGAACACTGAAGCTTTCTTT. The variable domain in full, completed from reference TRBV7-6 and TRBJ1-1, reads GAGVSQSPRYKVTKRGQDVALRCDPISGHVSLYWYRQALGQGPEFLTYFNYEAQQDKSGLPNDRFSAERPEGSISTLTIQRTEQRDSAMYRCASSSRPGNTEAFFGQGTRLTVV.

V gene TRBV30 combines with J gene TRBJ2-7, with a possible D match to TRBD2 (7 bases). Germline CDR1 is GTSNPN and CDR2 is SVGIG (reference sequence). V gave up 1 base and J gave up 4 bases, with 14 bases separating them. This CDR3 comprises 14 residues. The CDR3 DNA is TGTGCCTGGAGTGGTACCCGGGGGGCATACGAGCAGTACTTC. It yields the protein CAWSGTRGAYEQYF.

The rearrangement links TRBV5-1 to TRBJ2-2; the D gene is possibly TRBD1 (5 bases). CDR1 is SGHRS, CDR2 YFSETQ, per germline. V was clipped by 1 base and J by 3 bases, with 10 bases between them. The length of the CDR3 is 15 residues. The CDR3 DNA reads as TGCGCCAGCAGCTTGATTGCCAGGGACACCGGGGAGCTGTTTTTT. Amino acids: CASSLIARDTGELFF.

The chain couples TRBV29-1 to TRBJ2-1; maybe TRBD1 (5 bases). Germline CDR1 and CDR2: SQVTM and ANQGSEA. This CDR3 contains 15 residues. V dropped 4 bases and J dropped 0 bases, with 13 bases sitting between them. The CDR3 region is CSVAGQGRSYNEQFF. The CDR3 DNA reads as TGCAGCGTTGCCGGTCAGGGCCGCTCCTACAATGAGCAGTTCTTC.

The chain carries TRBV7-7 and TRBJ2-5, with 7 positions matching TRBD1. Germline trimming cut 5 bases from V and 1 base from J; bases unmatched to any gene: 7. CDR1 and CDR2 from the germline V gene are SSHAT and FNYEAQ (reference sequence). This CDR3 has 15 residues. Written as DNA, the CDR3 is TGTGCCAGCAGCCCCACAGGGGTCGTCCAAGAGACCCAGTACTTC. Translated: CASSPTGVVQETQYF.

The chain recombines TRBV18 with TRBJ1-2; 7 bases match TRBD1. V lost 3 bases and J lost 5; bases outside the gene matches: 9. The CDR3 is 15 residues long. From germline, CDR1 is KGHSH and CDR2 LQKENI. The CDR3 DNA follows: TGTGCCAGCTCACCCGCACAGGGGAGTGGGTATGGCTACACCTTC. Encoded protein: CASSPAQGSGYGYTF.

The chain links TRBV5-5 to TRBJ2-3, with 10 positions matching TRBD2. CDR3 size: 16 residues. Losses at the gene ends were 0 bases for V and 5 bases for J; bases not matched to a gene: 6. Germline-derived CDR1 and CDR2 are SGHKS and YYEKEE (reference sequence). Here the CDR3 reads CASSLVPSGSVDTQYF. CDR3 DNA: TGTGCCAGCAGCTTGGTGCCTAGCGGGAGTGTAGATACGCAGTATTTT.

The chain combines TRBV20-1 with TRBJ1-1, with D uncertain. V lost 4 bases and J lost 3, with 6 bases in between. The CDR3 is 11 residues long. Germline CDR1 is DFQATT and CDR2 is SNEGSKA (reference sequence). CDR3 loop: CSATTHTEAFF. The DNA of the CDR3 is TGCAGTGCTACAACACACACTGAAGCTTTCTTT.

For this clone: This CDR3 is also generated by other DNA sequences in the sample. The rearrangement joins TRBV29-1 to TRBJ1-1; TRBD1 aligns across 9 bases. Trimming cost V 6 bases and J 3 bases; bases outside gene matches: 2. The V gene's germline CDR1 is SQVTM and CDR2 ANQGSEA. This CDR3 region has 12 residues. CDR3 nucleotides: TGCAGCGTCGGGACAGGGTACACTGAAGCTTTCTTT. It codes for CSVGTGYTEAFF. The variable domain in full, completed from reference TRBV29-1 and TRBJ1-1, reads SAVISQKPSRDICQRGTSLTIQCQVDSQVTMMFWYRQQPGQSLTLIATANQGSEATYESGFVIDKFPISRPNLTFSTLTVSNMSPEDSSIYLCSVGTGYTEAFFGQGTRLTVV.

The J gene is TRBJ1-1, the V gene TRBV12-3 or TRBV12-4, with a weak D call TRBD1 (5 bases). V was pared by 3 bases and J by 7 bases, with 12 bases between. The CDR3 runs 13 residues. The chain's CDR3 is CASSFPRGDEAFF. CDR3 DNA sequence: TGTGCCAGCAGTTTCCCTAGGGGTGATGAAGCTTTCTTT.

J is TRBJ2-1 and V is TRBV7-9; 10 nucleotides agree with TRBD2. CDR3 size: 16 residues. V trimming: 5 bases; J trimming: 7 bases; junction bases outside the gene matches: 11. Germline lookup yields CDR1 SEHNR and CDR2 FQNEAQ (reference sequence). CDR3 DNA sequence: TGTGCCAGCAGCCGACAGAGACTAGCGGGTTTTAATGAGCAGTTCTTC. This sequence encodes CASSRQRLAGFNEQFF.

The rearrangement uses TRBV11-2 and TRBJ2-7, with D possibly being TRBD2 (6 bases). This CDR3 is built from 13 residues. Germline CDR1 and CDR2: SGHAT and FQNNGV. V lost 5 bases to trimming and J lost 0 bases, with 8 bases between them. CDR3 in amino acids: CASSQGLSYEQYF. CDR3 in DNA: TGTGCCAGCAGCCAGGGACTCTCCTACGAGCAGTACTTC.

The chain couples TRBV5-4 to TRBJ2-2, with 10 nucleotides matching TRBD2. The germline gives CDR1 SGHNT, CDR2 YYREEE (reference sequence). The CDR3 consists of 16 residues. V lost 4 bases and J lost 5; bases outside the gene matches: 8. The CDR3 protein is CASSGGLARGTGELFF. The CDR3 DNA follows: TGTGCCAGCAGCGGGGGACTAGCGAGAGGAACCGGGGAGCTGTTTTTT.

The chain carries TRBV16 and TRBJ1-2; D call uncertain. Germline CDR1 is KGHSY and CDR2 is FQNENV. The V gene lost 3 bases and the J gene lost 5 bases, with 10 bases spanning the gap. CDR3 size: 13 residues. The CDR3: CASSQKFEYGYTF. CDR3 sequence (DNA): TGTGCCAGCAGCCAGAAATTCGAGTATGGCTACACCTTC. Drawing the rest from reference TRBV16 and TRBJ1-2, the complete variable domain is GEEVAQTPKHLVRGEGQKAKLYCAPIKGHSYVFWYQQVLKNEFKFLISFQNENVFDETGMPKERFSAKCLPNSPCSLEIQATKLEDSAVYFCASSQKFEYGYTFGSGTRLTVV.

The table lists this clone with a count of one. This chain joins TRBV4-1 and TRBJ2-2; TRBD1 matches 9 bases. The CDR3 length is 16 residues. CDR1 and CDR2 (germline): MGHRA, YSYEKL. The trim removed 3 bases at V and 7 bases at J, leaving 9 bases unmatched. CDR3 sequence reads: CASSHATGTGIGELFF. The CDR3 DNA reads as TGCGCCAGCAGCCATGCTACCGGGACAGGGATCGGGGAGCTGTTTTTT.

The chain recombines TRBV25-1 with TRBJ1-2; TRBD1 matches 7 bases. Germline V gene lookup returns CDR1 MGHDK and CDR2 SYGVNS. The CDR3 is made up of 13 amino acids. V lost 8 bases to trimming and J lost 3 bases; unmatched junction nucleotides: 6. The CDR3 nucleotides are TGTGCCAGCCGGGACAGAGAATACTATGGCTACACCTTC. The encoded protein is CASRDREYYGYTF.

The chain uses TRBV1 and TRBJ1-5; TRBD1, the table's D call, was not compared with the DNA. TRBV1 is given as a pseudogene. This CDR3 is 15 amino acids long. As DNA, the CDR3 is TGCACCAGCAGCCGGCCGGACAGGCAGGATCAGCCCCAGCATTTT. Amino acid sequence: CTSSRPDRQDQPQHF.

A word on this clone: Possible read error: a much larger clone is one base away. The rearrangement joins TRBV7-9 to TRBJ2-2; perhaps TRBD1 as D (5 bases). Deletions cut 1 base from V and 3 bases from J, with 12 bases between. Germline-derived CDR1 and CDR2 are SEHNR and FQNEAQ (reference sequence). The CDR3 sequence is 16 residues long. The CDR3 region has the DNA TGTGCCAGCAGCTTAGGGTCAGGGTTCTACACCGGGGAGCTGTTTTTT. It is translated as CASSLGSGFYTGELFF.